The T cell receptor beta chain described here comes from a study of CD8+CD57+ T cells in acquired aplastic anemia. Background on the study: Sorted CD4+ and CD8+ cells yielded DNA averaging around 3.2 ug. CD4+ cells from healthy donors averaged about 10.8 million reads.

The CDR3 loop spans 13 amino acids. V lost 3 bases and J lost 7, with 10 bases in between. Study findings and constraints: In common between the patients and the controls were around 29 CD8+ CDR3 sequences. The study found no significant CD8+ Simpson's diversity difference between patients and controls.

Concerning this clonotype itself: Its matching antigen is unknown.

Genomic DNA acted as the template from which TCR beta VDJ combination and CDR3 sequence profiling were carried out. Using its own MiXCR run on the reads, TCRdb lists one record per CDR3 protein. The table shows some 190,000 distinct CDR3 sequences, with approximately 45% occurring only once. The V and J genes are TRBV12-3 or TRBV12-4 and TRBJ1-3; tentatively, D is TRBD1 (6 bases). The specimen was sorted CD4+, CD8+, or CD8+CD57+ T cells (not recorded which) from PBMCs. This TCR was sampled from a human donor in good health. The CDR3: CASSFGGGNTIYF. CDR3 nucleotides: TGTGCCAGCAGTTTTGGAGGGGGGAACACCATATATTTT.